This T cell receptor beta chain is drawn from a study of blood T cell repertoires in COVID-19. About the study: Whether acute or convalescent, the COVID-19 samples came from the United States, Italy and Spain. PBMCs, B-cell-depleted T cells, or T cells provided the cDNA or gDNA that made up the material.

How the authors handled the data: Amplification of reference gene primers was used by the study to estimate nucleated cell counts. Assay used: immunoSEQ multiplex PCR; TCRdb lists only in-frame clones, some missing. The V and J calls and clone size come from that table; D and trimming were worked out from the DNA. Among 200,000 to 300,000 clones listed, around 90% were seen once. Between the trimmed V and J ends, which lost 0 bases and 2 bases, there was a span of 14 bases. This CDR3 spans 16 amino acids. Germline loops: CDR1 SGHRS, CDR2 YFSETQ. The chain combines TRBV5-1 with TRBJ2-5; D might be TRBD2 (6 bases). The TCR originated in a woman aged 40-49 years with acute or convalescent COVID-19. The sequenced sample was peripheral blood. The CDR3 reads CASSLGGGTRQETQYF. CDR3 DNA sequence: TGCGCCAGCAGCTTGGGGGGTGGGACTCGGCAAGAGACCCAGTACTTC. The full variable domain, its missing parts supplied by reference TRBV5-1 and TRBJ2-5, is KAGVTQTPRYLIKTRGQQVTLSCSPISGHRSVSWYQQTPGQGLQFLFEYFSETQRNKGNFPGRFSGRQFSNSRSEMNVSTLELGDSALYLCASSLGGGTRQETQYFGPGTRLLVL.